This T cell receptor beta chain was captured by sequencing in a study of T cell responses to AZD1222 COVID-19 vaccine. Study background: Researchers grouped second doses given at about 4 or about 12 weeks into one pool.

Losses at the gene ends were 7 bases for V and 0 bases for J; bases not matched to a gene: 6. The length of the CDR3 is 15 residues. The germline CDR1 and CDR2 sequences are SGHRS and YFSETQ. The protocol was immunoSEQ multiplex PCR, while the TCRdb copy is restricted to in-frame clones and leaves out a portion. The sample has some 120,000 clones; around 88% are singletons. Sequencing used peripheral blood, obtained on day 0 of AZD1222 vaccination. The chain recombines TRBV5-1 with TRBJ2-2, with 7 nucleotides matching TRBD2. The sequence was obtained from an adult in good health. The chain's CDR3 is CASRYLAANTGELFF. DNA for the CDR3: TGCGCCAGCCGTTACCTAGCGGCGAACACCGGGGAGCTGTTTTTT.